These 26 T cell receptor beta chains came from one sample sequenced in a study of shared clonotypes between healthy human individuals. CD8 cells regarded as naive lacked CD45RO, were positively chosen for CCR7, and omitted terminally differentiated effector memory CD45RA+ cells. The protocol was immunoSEQ multiplex PCR, while the TCRdb copy is restricted to in-frame clones and leaves out a portion. The data show around 2,000,000 clones, 93% seen once. Sequencing was performed on naive CD8+ T cells from PBMCs. The receptors derive from a man aged 18 to 29 in good health. Some clones in this sample may be carry-over from other donors' samples.

The chain joins TRBV4-3 to TRBJ1-1, with unresolved D. In germline, CDR1 is LGHNA, CDR2 YSLEER. V lost 1 base and J 1 base, leaving 10 bases between the germline ends. The CDR3 has 15 amino acids. CDR3 region: CASSQAVRGNTEAFF. CDR3 nucleotide sequence: TGCGCCAGCAGCCAAGCGGTTCGAGGGAACACTGAAGCTTTCTTT.

In this sample, this clone turned up once. The CDR3 coding sequence is TGCAGCGCCTGGACAGGGGGGGCCAACGTCCTGACTTTC. Protein product: CSAWTGGANVLTF. The rearrangement uses TRBV29-1 and TRBJ2-6; 8 bases are a match to TRBD1. Trimming removed 7 bases from V and 4 bases from J; junction bases left unmatched: 3. Germline values: CDR1 SQVTM, CDR2 ANQGSEA. The CDR3 sequence is 13 residues long.

J is TRBJ2-3 and V is TRBV29-1; D might be TRBD2 (5 bases). Trimming took off 3 bases at V and 4 bases at J, with 11 bases between the two ends. There are 13 residues in the CDR3. Germline assignment: CDR1 SQVTM and CDR2 ANQGSEA. The CDR3 region is CSVDPGIADTQYF. The CDR3 DNA follows: TGCAGCGTTGATCCCGGGATTGCAGATACGCAGTATTTT.

The V and J genes are TRBV5-4 and TRBJ2-7; no definite D call. Deletions cut 1 base from V and 2 bases from J, with 10 bases between. CDR3 size: 14 residues. Germline assignment: CDR1 SGHNT and CDR2 YYREEE (reference sequence). CDR3: CASSLRLDPYEQYF. CDR3 nucleotides: TGTGCCAGCAGCTTGCGGTTAGACCCCTACGAGCAGTACTTC.

The V gene is TRBV7-3, the J gene TRBJ2-3; TRBD2 agrees at 8 bases. J gave up 3 bases and V 5 bases, and 10 bases lay outside the gene matches. CDR1 and CDR2 from the germline V gene are SGHTA and FQGTGA. This CDR3 has 16 amino acids. This CDR3 is CASSPESGSWTDTQYF. CDR3 in DNA: TGTGCCAGCAGCCCCGAGAGCGGGAGTTGGACAGATACGCAGTATTTT. The entire variable domain, with the rest obtained from reference TRBV7-3 and TRBJ2-3, is as follows: GAGVSQTPSNKVTEKGKYVELRCDPISGHTALYWYRQSLGQGPEFLIYFQGTGAADDSGLPNDRFFAVRPEGSVSTLKIQRTERGDSAVYLCASSPESGSWTDTQYFGPGTRLTVL.

In regard to this clone: Other nucleotide sequences in the sample specify the same CDR3. The rearrangement links TRBV4-1 to TRBJ2-3, with TRBD2 matching 7 bases. Germline trimming cut 1 base from V and 0 bases from J; bases unmatched to any gene: 1. The CDR3 sequence is 15 residues long. The V gene's germline CDR1 is MGHRA and CDR2 YSYEKL. CDR3 DNA sequence: TGCGCCAGCAGCCAAGGGGGAGGGAGCACAGATACGCAGTATTTT. Amino acid sequence: CASSQGGGSTDTQYF.

The chain uses TRBV5-6 and TRBJ1-5; D remains ambiguous. The CDR3 sequence is 14 residues long. Germline V lookup: CDR1 SGHDT, CDR2 YYEEEE. V was cut by 6 bases and J by 0 bases, with 10 bases left in between. This CDR3 reads CASTAGLSNQPQHF. The CDR3 coding sequence is TGTGCCAGCACCGCAGGACTTAGCAATCAGCCCCAGCATTTT.

This chain connects TRBV19 to TRBJ2-1; D not certain. The CDR3 contains 15 residues. V shed 5 bases and J shed 0 bases, with 11 bases lying between them. The germline CDR1 and CDR2 sequences are LNHDA and SQIVND (reference sequence). DNA of the CDR3: TGTGCCAGTAGTTTCCAGAGGATCTCCTACAATGAGCAGTTCTTC. This gives the protein CASSFQRISYNEQFF.

The V and J genes are TRBV19 and TRBJ1-1; D is unresolved. The germline V gene encodes CDR1 LNHDA and CDR2 SQIVND (reference sequence). The CDR3 sequence is 13 residues long. The germline V and J ends were trimmed by 1 base and 5 bases, with 8 bases remaining between them. The CDR3, as DNA: TGTGCCAGTAGTATAGCACCTAGGACTGAAGCTTTCTTT. Translation: CASSIAPRTEAFF.

The rearrangement links TRBV9 to TRBJ2-1, with D possibly TRBD1 on 6 matching bases. The germline V gene has CDR1 SGDLS and CDR2 YYNGEE. Trimming removed 7 bases at V and 5 bases at J, with 13 bases between. This CDR3 spans 13 amino acids. CDR3 in DNA: TGTGCCAGCTCAGAGGGGGATCACAATGAGCAGTTCTTC. Encoded protein: CASSEGDHNEQFF.

The gene calls are TRBV2 and TRBJ1-5, with D uncertain. V dropped 1 base and J dropped 4 bases, with 14 bases sitting between them. The CDR3 runs 16 residues. Germline V lookup: CDR1 SNHLY, CDR2 FYNNEI. DNA of the CDR3: TGTGCCAGCAGTGAAGAGGAGGGATTTGGGAATCAGCCCCAGCATTTT. It codes for CASSEEEGFGNQPQHF. Based on the CDR3 plus reference TRBV2 and TRBJ1-5, the full variable domain is EPEVTQTPSHQVTQMGQEVILRCVPISNHLYFYWYRQILGQKVEFLVSFYNNEISEKSEIFDDQFSVERPDGSNFTLKIRSTKLEDSAMYFCASSEEEGFGNQPQHFGDGTRLSIL.

V usage is TRBV19 and J usage is TRBJ2-1, with TRBD2 identical over 10 bases. CDR1 and CDR2 (germline): LNHDA, SQIVND (reference sequence). CDR3 length: 16 residues. V shed 1 base, J shed 1 base, and the junction held 1 base outside the gene matches. Written as DNA, the CDR3 is TGTGCCAGTAGTATAGTGGGACTAGCGTCCTACAATGAGCAGTTCTTC. As protein: CASSIVGLASYNEQFF.

V and J are TRBV10-1 and TRBJ1-5; 8 nucleotides match TRBD1. Germline CDR1 is WNHNN and CDR2 is SYGVQD (reference sequence). The CDR3 is 16 amino acids. J lost 3 bases, V lost 10 bases, and 14 bases had no gene match. CDR3 region: CAIAFPGGANNQPQHF. In DNA form, the CDR3 reads TGCGCCATCGCATTCCCAGGGGGCGCGAACAATCAGCCCCAGCATTTT.

The chain has TRBV27 and TRBJ2-1; D not certain. V was trimmed by 4 bases and J by 10 bases, leaving 14 bases between them. The germline gives CDR1 MNHEY, CDR2 SMNVEV (reference sequence). The CDR3 spans 13 residues. Here the CDR3 DNA reads TGTGCCAGCAGTTCCCCCCCGGCTACCGAGCAGTTCTTC. Amino acids: CASSSPPATEQFF.

This clone has a single count. The V gene is TRBV11-2, the J gene TRBJ2-1; maybe TRBD2 (6 bases). V lost 3 bases and J lost 8, with 14 bases in between. Germline V CDR1 and CDR2: SGHAT, FQNNGV. The CDR3 sequence is 14 residues long. CDR3 in DNA: TGTGCCAGCAGCTTCTTGGAGGGCCTCCATGAGCAGTTCTTC. Its protein is CASSFLEGLHEQFF.

This clone was recorded once. The chain has TRBV9 and TRBJ2-7; the D gene is possibly TRBD2 (6 bases). Trimming left V 4 bases short and J 4 bases short, with 12 bases between. The CDR3 runs to 13 residues. Per the germline V gene, CDR1 is SGDLS and CDR2 is YYNGEE. Here the CDR3 DNA reads TGTGCCAGCAGCTCGGGGGAAAAATACGAGCAGTACTTC. Its protein is CASSSGEKYEQYF.

Of note for this clone: Other DNA sequences from this sample encode an identical CDR3 as well. V is TRBV2 and J is TRBJ1-5; 11 nucleotides align to TRBD1. The CDR3 runs 15 residues. From germline, CDR1 is SNHLY and CDR2 FYNNEI. Trimming cost V 4 bases and J 5 bases; bases outside gene matches: 4. CDR3 region: CASSVGTGGHQPQHF. The CDR3 DNA is TGTGCCAGCAGTGTCGGGACAGGGGGACATCAGCCCCAGCATTTT.

This clone was recorded once. This sample includes further DNA sequences coding for the same CDR3. The chain couples TRBV28 to TRBJ2-2; D remains unclear. Germline CDR1 and CDR2: MDHEN and SYDVKM. V was shortened by 3 bases and J by 4 bases, with 3 bases between the two germline ends. The CDR3 covers 12 residues. The CDR3 DNA follows: TGTGCCAGCAGTTTCCCCACCGGGGAGCTGTTTTTT. This sequence encodes CASSFPTGELFF.

The count of this clone is one. The CDR3 spells CSVEDPTLGTPQETQYF. The CDR3 DNA reads TGCAGCGTTGAAGATCCCACTCTGGGGACGCCCCAAGAGACCCAGTACTTC. The chain is built from TRBV29-1 and TRBJ2-5; D may match TRBD1 or TRBD2 (5 bases each). Germline CDR1 is SQVTM and CDR2 is ANQGSEA. Trimming stripped 0 bases from V and 1 base from J, with 18 bases between. This CDR3 is 17 amino acids long.

Turning to this clone: Other DNA variants within this sample encode the same CDR3. DNA of the CDR3: TGCAGCGTTGTGGCGGATACGCAGTATTTT. Residues: CSVVADTQYF. The chain is built from TRBV29-1 and TRBJ2-3; D uncertain. V was pared by 4 bases and J by 6 bases, with 5 bases between. The CDR3 runs 10 residues. The germline gives CDR1 SQVTM, CDR2 ANQGSEA.

The sample holds one count of this clone. J is TRBJ2-4 and V is TRBV19; no reliable D call. CDR3 size: 14 residues. Germline values: CDR1 LNHDA, CDR2 SQIVND (reference sequence). With 6 bases removed from V and 2 bases from J, the gap between germline ends came to 11 bases. CDR3 coding DNA: TGTGCCAGTAGCCTGAGTCGACCCAAAAACATTCAGTACTTC. As protein: CASSLSRPKNIQYF.

The V and J genes are TRBV5-6 and TRBJ2-3; a weak D match, TRBD1 (5 bases). The germline V gene encodes CDR1 SGHDT and CDR2 YYEEEE. There are 15 residues in the CDR3. V shed 4 bases and J shed 2 bases, with 14 bases lying between them. The CDR3 DNA is TGTGCCAGCAGCGTCGCTACAGGTTACACAGATACGCAGTATTTT. Its translation: CASSVATGYTDTQYF.

This rearrangement joins TRBV7-2 to TRBJ2-7, with 9 positions matching TRBD1. The CDR3 sequence is 14 residues long. Trimming took 2 bases from V and 6 from J; bases not matched to a gene: 5. CDR1 SGHTA and CDR2 FQGNSA come from the germline V gene. For the CDR3, the DNA is TGTGCCAGCAGCTTAAGGGACAGGGTTGTCGAGCAGTACTTC. Its protein is CASSLRDRVVEQYF.

The rearrangement uses TRBV19 and TRBJ2-2; no firm D call. This CDR3 has 15 residues. V lost 7 bases and J lost 1, with 13 bases in between. Germline CDR1 reads LNHDA; CDR2 reads SQIVND (reference sequence). CDR3 DNA: TGTGCCAGTACCCCCCACCGAGGGAACACCGGGGAGCTGTTTTTT. Its protein is CASTPHRGNTGELFF.

The gene calls are TRBV7-9 and TRBJ2-6, with a tentative D call TRBD1 (5 bases). Germline CDR1 and CDR2: SEHNR and FQNEAQ (reference sequence). This CDR3 contains 17 residues. The V end was cut by 5 bases, the J end by 4 bases, with 18 bases between. The CDR3 protein is CASSPAQGMPGANVLTF. CDR3 coding DNA: TGTGCCAGCAGCCCGGCCCAGGGTATGCCAGGGGCCAACGTCCTGACTTTC.

The V call is TRBV7-6, the J call TRBJ2-1; D possibly corresponds to TRBD1 (5 bases). With 5 bases removed from V and 9 bases from J, the gap between germline ends came to 11 bases. The germline gives CDR1 SGHVS, CDR2 FNYEAQ. This CDR3 is 12 amino acids long. Here the CDR3 DNA reads TGTGCCAGCAGCCTTCGAAGGGGTGAGCAGTTCTTC. Translated: CASSLRRGEQFF.